Below are 20 T cell receptor beta chains sequenced from a single sample in a study of T cells in Graves' hyperthyroidism and ophthalmopathy. Amplification yielded TCR beta CDR3 regions, with RNA transcripts as the source. In the first-round RT-PCR of the TCR CDR3, the HTBI primer set was used. MiXCR, applied by TCRdb to the multiplex PCR reads, yields one record per CDR3 protein. The sample includes roughly 400,000 distinct CDR3 sequences, around a quarter of them seen just once. Material: blood. The receptors stem from a man aged 50 to 60 with Graves' hyperthyroidism.

This clonotype appeared a few times. The chain joins TRBV11-2 to TRBJ2-4, with D perhaps TRBD2 (6 bases). V lost 6 bases and J lost 9, with 15 bases in between. Germline values: CDR1 SGHAT, CDR2 FQNNGV. The CDR3 totals 13 residues. CDR3 region: CASRGSNSGIQYF. CDR3 in DNA: TGTGCCAGCAGGGGATCTAATAGCGGCATTCAGTACTTC.

The chain is built from TRBV30 and TRBJ2-3; tentatively, D is TRBD2 (6 bases). Deletions cut 0 bases from V and 3 bases from J, with 7 bases between. The CDR3 totals 13 residues. Per the germline V gene, CDR1 is GTSNPN and CDR2 is SVGIG (reference sequence). CDR3 protein: CAWSVGRTDTQYF. CDR3 in DNA: TGTGCCTGGAGTGTGGGGAGGACAGATACGCAGTATTTT.

The chain links TRBV12-3 or TRBV12-4 to TRBJ2-1, with 9 nucleotides matching TRBD2. The junction had 10 bases not matched to a gene; V was cut back by 6 bases and J by 7 bases. This CDR3 spans 15 amino acids. In nucleotides, the CDR3 is TGTGCCAGCAGGCCGCAGCGGGAGGAATGGAATGAGCAGTTCTTC. Translation: CASRPQREEWNEQFF.

This clonotype was counted between two and nine times. The CDR3 region is CASLSDNEQFF. As DNA, the CDR3 is TGTGCCAGCCTGTCTGACAATGAGCAGTTCTTC. The chain combines TRBV2 with TRBJ2-1, with D unclear. The V end was cut by 8 bases, the J end by 5 bases, with 7 bases between. In germline, CDR1 is SNHLY, CDR2 FYNNEI. The CDR3 totals 11 residues.

Points on this clonotype: A read error may explain this, as a much larger clone is one base away. The chain carries TRBV28 and TRBJ2-5; possibly TRBD2 for D (6 bases). This CDR3 contains 17 residues. Germline lookup yields CDR1 MDHEN and CDR2 SYDVKM. V was trimmed by 2 bases and J by 0 bases, leaving 16 bases between them. The CDR3 region is CASSLRYGSGYQETQYF. The CDR3 coding sequence is TGTGCCAGCAGTTTACGTTACGGGAGTGGGTACCAAGAGACCCAGTACTTC.

The V and J genes are TRBV27 and TRBJ2-7; 8 bases are a match to TRBD2. The CDR3 has 15 amino acids. V was clipped by 10 bases and J by 7 bases; unmatched bases: 18. Looked up from germline, CDR1 is MNHEY and CDR2 is SMNVEV (reference sequence). In DNA, the CDR3 is TGTGCCACCAAGAATCGAGCGGGGGCCGGGTTAGAGCAGTACTTC. Encoded protein: CATKNRAGAGLEQYF.

The chain couples TRBV3-1 to TRBJ2-5; 11 bases match TRBD2. V lost 4 bases, J lost 5 bases, and 9 bases stayed unmatched. The germline V gene has CDR1 LGHDT and CDR2 YNNKEL (reference sequence). The CDR3 sequence is 16 residues long. CDR3 bases: TGTGCCAGCAGCCTCTTCCGGGCTAGCGGGAGGGAGACCCAGTACTTC. As protein: CASSLFRASGRETQYF.

As concerns this clonotype: One end of the junction does not line up with germline, which may come from a read error. The chain has TRBV19 and TRBJ1-1; D remains ambiguous. The CDR3 extends over 13 amino acids. Looked up from germline, CDR1 is LNHDA and CDR2 is SQIVND (reference sequence). CDR3 in amino acids: CASNIAGFSEAFF. CDR3 coding DNA: TGTGCCAGTAATATAGCCGGGTTCTCTGAAGCTTTCTTT.

This clonotype occurred a few times. The chain joins TRBV24-1 to TRBJ2-3; D ambiguous. The germline V gene has CDR1 KGHDR and CDR2 SFDVKD. V gave up 8 bases and J gave up 2 bases, with 10 bases separating them. The CDR3 is 13 residues long. CDR3 loop: CATTAPLTDTQYF. The DNA for the CDR3 is TGTGCCACCACCGCCCCCCTCACAGATACGCAGTATTTT.

The genes are TRBV5-1 and TRBJ1-1; unclear D gene. V was clipped by 0 bases and J by 1 base, with 10 bases between them. The CDR3 is 15 residues long. CDR1 and CDR2 (germline): SGHRS, YFSETQ. CDR3 in amino acids: CASSLAGQPNTEAFF. The DNA of the CDR3 is TGCGCCAGCAGCTTGGCCGGGCAGCCGAACACTGAAGCTTTCTTT.

This sequence joins TRBV7-9 and TRBJ1-2; D unresolved. Germline values: CDR1 SEHNR, CDR2 FQNEAQ (reference sequence). Trimming cost V 1 base and J 2 bases, with 8 bases left between them. The CDR3 loop spans 14 amino acids. In DNA, the CDR3 is TGTGCCAGCAGCTTAGTTGCAGGCAACTATGGCTACACCTTC. Translation gives CASSLVAGNYGYTF.

The chain recombines TRBV9 with TRBJ2-2; 9 positions agree with TRBD1. The CDR3 runs 17 residues. From germline, CDR1 is SGDLS and CDR2 YYNGEE. J lost 4 bases, V lost 3 bases, and 10 bases had no gene match. The CDR3 loop reads CASSGTQGAHGTGELFF. CDR3 DNA sequence: TGTGCCAGCAGCGGAACACAGGGGGCACATGGCACCGGGGAGCTGTTTTTT.

Only a few counts were recorded for this clonotype. This chain's CDR3 is CAISESWDLKGYTF. The CDR3 DNA sequence: TGTGCCATCAGTGAGTCCTGGGACCTGAAGGGCTACACCTTC. The chain links TRBV10-3 to TRBJ1-2; D might be TRBD1 (5 bases). Trimming stripped 0 bases from V and 8 bases from J, with 13 bases between. The length of the CDR3 is 14 residues. Germline V gene sequence: CDR1 ENHRY, CDR2 SYGVKD.

Concerning this clonotype itself: The CDR3 does not end in the conserved phenylalanine or tryptophan, so this is likely a read error. The chain couples TRBV29-1 to TRBJ1-1; D gene unclear. Germline V gene data show CDR1 as SQVTM and CDR2 as ANQGSEA. The V gene lost 4 bases and the J gene lost 1 base, with 7 bases spanning the gap. The CDR3 is 12 residues long. CDR3 in amino acids: CSVGHGNTEAFL. The CDR3 region has the DNA TGCAGCGTTGGTCACGGGAACACTGAAGCTTTCCTT.

This rearrangement joins TRBV7-9 to TRBJ2-5; the match to TRBD2 covers 12 bases. Germline V gene data show CDR1 as SEHNR and CDR2 as FQNEAQ (reference sequence). Trimming took 4 bases from V and 5 from J; bases not matched to a gene: 20. CDR3 length equals 20 residues. CDR3 nucleotide sequence: TGTGCCAGCAGCTCGCTAGGACGGATTTCTAGCGGGAGGGCATCGGAGACCCAGTACTTC. Translating gives CASSSLGRISSGRASETQYF.

Many counts were recorded for this clonotype. The chain carries TRBV11-3 and TRBJ2-7; D perhaps matches TRBD2 (6 bases). This CDR3 comprises 14 residues. With 5 bases removed from V and 5 bases from J, the gap between germline ends came to 16 bases. Germline CDR1 reads SGHNT; CDR2 reads YENEEA. The DNA of the CDR3 is TGTGCCAGCAGCCGATTAGCGGCTACGGACGAGCAGTACTTC. Its protein is CASSRLAATDEQYF.

The chain recombines TRBV6-1 with TRBJ1-5; 8 bases agree with TRBD1. CDR1 and CDR2 (germline): MNHNS, SASEGT. The CDR3 is made up of 16 amino acids. The V gene end was trimmed by 6 bases and the J gene end by 1 base; junction bases not matched to a gene: 8. Here the CDR3 DNA reads TGTGCCAGCAGAGCGGCCGACAGGGGAAGCAATCAGCCCCAGCATTTT. It codes for CASRAADRGSNQPQHF.

This clonotype has a count of ten or more. V and J are TRBV27 and TRBJ2-1; no reliable D call. The CDR3 contains 11 residues. CDR1 MNHEY and CDR2 SMNVEV come from the germline V gene (reference sequence). V lost 9 bases and J lost 7, with 10 bases in between. The CDR3 loop reads CASLLGNEQFF. The CDR3 nucleotides read TGTGCCAGTTTACTCGGGAATGAGCAGTTCTTC.

CDR3 region: CATSNSNEQYF. The CDR3 nucleotides are TGTGCCACCAGTAACAGCAACGAGCAGTACTTC. V gene TRBV15 combines with J gene TRBJ2-7, with D hard to call. The germline V and J ends were trimmed by 6 bases and 5 bases, with 8 bases remaining between them. CDR1 is LNHNV and CDR2 is YYDKDF in the germline V gene (reference sequence). The CDR3 is 11 residues long.

The rearrangement links TRBV6-1 to TRBJ1-1; no reliable D call. Per germline, CDR1 MNHNS and CDR2 SASEGT. Trimming removed 2 bases at V and 4 bases at J, with 17 bases between. The CDR3 contains 16 residues. The DNA of the CDR3 is TGTGCCAGCAGTGAATTAAGAGCCGTGGCTGTCACTGAAGCTTTCTTT. Amino acid sequence: CASSELRAVAVTEAFF.